The 3 T cell receptor beta chains reported below all come from one sample, sequenced in a study of blood T cell repertoires in COVID-19. Only in-frame clones appear in the TCRdb table, and some are missing; sequencing was by immunoSEQ multiplex PCR. Of about 74,000 clones listed, roughly 88% were seen once; the top ten hold approximately 1.9%. The specimen was peripheral blood. Every receptor here comes from an elderly woman with active or convalescent COVID-19.

This clone was counted a few times. The chain carries TRBV4-1 and TRBJ1-2; 7 bases are a match to TRBD1. Germline V gene data show CDR1 as MGHRA and CDR2 as YSYEKL. The CDR3 length is 17 residues. V shed 4 bases and J 8 bases; nucleotides not matched to a gene: 19. The CDR3 reads CASSPMGGPRDSYGYTF. Written as DNA, the CDR3 is TGCGCCAGCAGCCCCATGGGAGGTCCTAGGGACAGCTACGGCTACACCTTC.

The sample holds a few counts of this clone. The chain carries TRBV7-8 and TRBJ2-7, with TRBD2 matching 9 bases. V shed 1 base and J 3 bases; nucleotides not matched to a gene: 7. Germline V lookup: CDR1 SGHVS, CDR2 FQNEAQ. The CDR3 covers 16 residues. DNA for the CDR3: TGTGCCAGCAGCTTAGTCGGCGGGAGGGGGTACTACGAGCAGTACTTC. Translating it yields CASSLVGGRGYYEQYF.

The count of this clone is one. This chain links TRBV7-2 with TRBJ2-7, with TRBD1 matching over 9 bases. The CDR3 has 14 residues. Germline CDR1 is SGHTA and CDR2 is FQGNSA. V lost 6 bases to trimming and J lost 3 bases; unmatched junction nucleotides: 6. The DNA of the CDR3 is TGTGCCAGCAGGACGGGACAGGGACGCTACGAGCAGTACTTC. It is translated as CASRTGQGRYEQYF.